These T cell receptor beta chains were read from a single sample in a study of blood T cell repertoires in COVID-19. The repertoire was sequenced with immunoSEQ multiplex PCR; TCRdb's copy has only in-frame clones and lacks some. The data show some 150,000 clones, more than 75% seen once. Sequencing used peripheral blood. All receptors come from a man in his forties or fifties with active COVID-19. Both conserved end residues are part of each CDR3. D genes are given only for firm matches. Expanded clones are given a class, and other clones once, few, many or no size at all.

>NA|TRBJ1-1|TRBV7-9|14|NA
TGTGCCAGCAGCCCGGGACTGATGAACACTGAAGCTTTCTTT
CASSPGLMNTEAFF
>NA|TRBJ2-5|TRBV5-6|15|NA
TGTGCCAGCAGCTTGGTTTCAAGGAGGGAGGAGACCCAGTACTTC
CASSLVSRREETQYF
>TRBD1|TRBJ1-4|TRBV5-1|15|NA
TGCGCCAGCAGCTCGGAGTCGACAGGGGCGAGAGAACTGTTTTTT
CASSSESTGARELFF
>TRBD2|TRBJ2-1|TRBV4-3|16|NA
TGCGCCAGCAGCCAAGATAGGGCTAGCGGGGGATATGAGCAGTTCTTC
CASSQDRASGGYEQFF
>TRBD1|TRBJ2-7|TRBV5-1|15|few
TGCGCCAGCAGCTCACCGCAGGGGGATTCCTACGAGCAGTACTTC
CASSSPQGDSYEQYF
>NA|TRBJ1-5|TRBV30|13|NA
TGTGCCTGGAGATCAGGGAATAATCAGCCCCAGCATTTT
CAWRSGNNQPQHF
>NA|TRBJ2-5|TRBV7-9|16|NA
TGTGCCAGCAGTTACCCTGGGGGGGCTGGGCAAGAGACCCAGTACTTC
CASSYPGGAGQETQYF
>TRBD1|TRBJ2-2|TRBV7-9|15|few
TGTGCCAGCAGCTTGGCGACAGGGGGTTCCGGGGAGCTGTTTTTT
CASSLATGGSGELFF
>NA|TRBJ2-7|TRBV20-1|11|NA
TGCAGTGCTAAGGGGACCTACGAGCAGTACTTC
CSAKGTYEQYF
>NA|TRBJ2-1|TRBV7-9|14|NA
TGTGCCAGCAGCTTAGCTAGCTCCTACAATGAGCAGTTCTTC
CASSLASSYNEQFF